These 26 T cell receptor beta chains came from one sample sequenced in a study of CD8+ T cells in alopecia areata. Reverse transcribed after extraction, RNA yielded cDNA as the sequencing template. Clones were sequenced by immunoSEQ multiplex PCR, and TCRdb holds only the in-frame ones, with some missing. The table lists about 180,000 clones, 40% to 65% of them singletons, with around a tenth in the top ten. Sample treatment: oral pan-JAK inhibitor, 5-10 mg twice daily. The starting material was CD8+ T cells sorted from blood, obtained between weeks 51 and 52, from a patient treated with tofacitinib. These receptors were taken from a human donor with alopecia areata.

The rearrangement uses TRBV5-4 and TRBJ2-3; possibly TRBD1 for D (6 bases). The V gene's germline CDR1 is SGHNT and CDR2 YYREEE (reference sequence). V was shortened by 4 bases and J by 2 bases, with 29 bases between the two germline ends. The CDR3 is made up of 20 amino acids. CDR3 sequence: CASSLYLGQGTGSDTDTQYF. The CDR3 coding sequence is TGTGCCAGCAGCCTTTATTTGGGGCAGGGTACAGGGAGTGACACAGATACGCAGTATTTT.

The genes are TRBV4-3 and TRBJ2-7; D unresolved. The V gene's germline CDR1 is LGHNA and CDR2 YSLEER. Trimming shortened V by 1 base and J by 3 bases, and 10 bases separated the two germline ends. This CDR3 has 14 residues. The CDR3 DNA sequence: TGCGCCAGCAGCCAAGGAGCCAGGAGCTACGAGCAGTACTTC. Translated, it gives CASSQGARSYEQYF.

This clone was counted a few times. The chain employs TRBV20-1 and TRBJ1-1, with D maybe TRBD1 (6 bases). Germline lookup yields CDR1 DFQATT and CDR2 SNEGSKA (reference sequence). This CDR3 comprises 11 residues. Between the trimmed V and J ends, which lost 5 bases and 4 bases, there was a span of 8 bases. Here the CDR3 DNA reads TGCAGTGCTCGGGACATCACTGAAGCTTTCTTT. As protein: CSARDITEAFF.

This clone occurred a few times. The chain combines TRBV5-6 with TRBJ2-7, with a tentative D call TRBD2 (6 bases). Germline values: CDR1 SGHDT, CDR2 YYEEEE. The V and J ends lost 4 bases and 8 bases respectively, with 13 bases between them. The CDR3 consists of 12 residues. In nucleotides, the CDR3 is TGTGCCAGCAGCGGAGGGGACTTCAAGCAGTACTTC. As protein: CASSGGDFKQYF.

The CDR3 reads CASKEGRPDSNQPQHF. In DNA form, the CDR3 reads TGTGCCAGCAAGGAAGGGAGGCCGGATAGCAATCAGCCCCAGCATTTT. J is TRBJ1-5 and V is TRBV7-8; D not certain. This CDR3 spans 16 amino acids. Trimming pared 7 bases from V and 0 bases from J, leaving 16 bases between. Per germline, CDR1 SGHVS and CDR2 FQNEAQ.

CDR3 protein: CASSLSPSGVSTDTQYF. Here the CDR3 DNA reads TGTGCCAGCAGCTTATCCCCGTCGGGGGTGAGCACAGATACGCAGTATTTT. The chain links TRBV13 to TRBJ2-3, with a possible D match to TRBD2 (6 bases). The CDR3 contains 17 residues. V lost 2 bases, J lost 0 bases, and 15 bases lay in between. Germline CDR1 is PRHDT and CDR2 is FYEKMQ (reference sequence).

The chain joins TRBV27 to TRBJ1-6, with D uncertain. CDR1 MNHEY and CDR2 SMNVEV come from the germline V gene (reference sequence). The CDR3 length is 16 residues. Trimming pared 3 bases from V and 0 bases from J, leaving 9 bases between. CDR3 loop: CASSLSSSSYNSPLHF. The CDR3 region has the DNA TGTGCCAGCAGTTTGAGTAGTTCCTCCTATAATTCACCCCTCCACTTT.

The chain couples TRBV13 to TRBJ1-4; D gene ambiguous. V lost 0 bases and J lost 12, with 8 bases in between. The CDR3 is made up of 12 amino acids. CDR1 is PRHDT, CDR2 FYEKMQ, per germline (reference sequence). This CDR3 is CASSLGGRELFF. The CDR3 region has the DNA TGTGCCAGCAGCTTAGGAGGGAGAGAACTGTTTTTT.

This sequence joins TRBV6-5 and TRBJ2-2, with D maybe TRBD1 (6 bases). Germline-derived CDR1 and CDR2 are MNHEY and SVGAGI. The length of the CDR3 is 15 residues. The V gene lost 2 bases and the J gene lost 7 bases, with 14 bases spanning the gap. The CDR3: CASSYGAPRGGELFF. The CDR3 DNA reads as TGTGCCAGCAGTTACGGGGCTCCCAGGGGCGGGGAGCTGTTTTTT.

V is TRBV7-2 and J is TRBJ1-1; unclear D gene. Trimming cost V 1 base and J 7 bases, with 10 bases left between them. CDR3 length: 13 residues. Germline values: CDR1 SGHTA, CDR2 FQGNSA. Here the CDR3 DNA reads TGTGCCAGCAGCTTAGTTGTCGGAGATGAAGCTTTCTTT. Translation: CASSLVVGDEAFF.

The chain couples TRBV6-5 to TRBJ2-1, with 7 bases lining up with TRBD2. CDR1 and CDR2 from the germline V gene are MNHEY and SVGAGI. V gave up 2 bases and J gave up 6 bases; unmatched junction bases: 10. This CDR3 is 16 amino acids long. The DNA for the CDR3 is TGTGCCAGCAGTTACCTACGATTCCGGGAGGCCAATGAGCAGTTCTTC. It codes for CASSYLRFREANEQFF.

A single count supports this clone. V gene TRBV25-1 combines with J gene TRBJ2-3; D is undetermined. V lost 1 base to trimming and J lost 2 bases, with 10 bases between them. The CDR3 sequence is 15 residues long. Germline V CDR1 and CDR2: MGHDK, SYGVNS. The CDR3 nucleotides read TGTGCCAGCAGTGAATCGGTGCAGTACACAGATACGCAGTATTTT. Amino acids: CASSESVQYTDTQYF.

This sequence joins TRBV6-5 and TRBJ2-5; 13 bases align to TRBD2. Germline lookup yields CDR1 MNHEY and CDR2 SVGAGI. The CDR3 runs 15 residues. The V gene end was trimmed by 7 bases and the J gene end by 2 bases; junction bases not matched to a gene: 4. CDR3 in DNA: TGTGCCAGCACGACTAGCGGGGGGCTTCAAGAGACCCAGTACTTC. This sequence encodes CASTTSGGLQETQYF.

The sample holds a few counts of this clone. The J gene is TRBJ1-5, the V gene TRBV25-1; D not resolved. The CDR3 totals 12 residues. V was cut by 6 bases and J by 6 bases, with 9 bases left in between. Germline CDR1 MGHDK, CDR2 SYGVNS. CDR3 nucleotide sequence: TGTGCCAGCAGCTACGAAGGTCAGCCCCAGCATTTT. Its protein product is CASSYEGQPQHF.

With respect to this clone: In the same sample, other DNA sequences code for this CDR3. The chain is built from TRBV30 and TRBJ2-7; 7 nucleotides align to TRBD1. J lost 2 bases, V lost 0 bases, and 4 bases had no gene match. Germline CDR1 reads GTSNPN; CDR2 reads SVGIG (reference sequence). The CDR3 sequence is 14 residues long. The CDR3 nucleotides read TGTGCCTGGAGTGTTTCCAGGGGGACCTACGAGCAGTACTTC. Amino acid sequence: CAWSVSRGTYEQYF.

This rearrangement joins TRBV5-1 to TRBJ2-3, with 10 bases identical to TRBD2. This CDR3 is 14 amino acids long. V shed 4 bases and J 4 bases; nucleotides not matched to a gene: 3. Germline values: CDR1 SGHRS, CDR2 YFSETQ. CDR3 sequence: CASSAGTSADTQYF. CDR3 DNA: TGCGCCAGCAGCGCCGGGACTAGCGCAGATACGCAGTATTTT. The full variable domain, with the rest looked up from reference TRBV5-1 and TRBJ2-3, is KAGVTQTPRYLIKTRGQQVTLSCSPISGHRSVSWYQQTPGQGLQFLFEYFSETQRNKGNFPGRFSGRQFSNSRSEMNVSTLELGDSALYLCASSAGTSADTQYFGPGTRLTVL.

The genes are TRBV2 and TRBJ2-6; TRBD2 matches at 10 bases. Unmatched junction bases numbered 11, after V lost 6 bases and J lost 0 bases. The germline V gene has CDR1 SNHLY and CDR2 FYNNEI. CDR3 length equals 19 residues. The CDR3 nucleotides read TGTGCCAGCAGAGACGTCCTAGCGGGGGTGCCCTCTGGGGCCAACGTCCTGACTTTC. Its protein product is CASRDVLAGVPSGANVLTF. Together with reference TRBV2 and TRBJ2-6, the CDR3 gives the full variable domain: EPEVTQTPSHQVTQMGQEVILRCVPISNHLYFYWYRQILGQKVEFLVSFYNNEISEKSEIFDDQFSVERPDGSNFTLKIRSTKLEDSAMYFCASRDVLAGVPSGANVLTFGAGSRLTVL.

The chain combines TRBV6-5 with TRBJ2-5; possible D gene TRBD1, 5 bases. The germline gives CDR1 MNHEY, CDR2 SVGAGI. The CDR3 is made up of 16 amino acids. V lost 0 bases and J lost 1, with 12 bases in between. CDR3 DNA: TGTGCCAGCAGTTACTCGGCCGAAGGGGTCCAAGAGACCCAGTACTTC. Its protein is CASSYSAEGVQETQYF.

For the CDR3, the DNA is TGTGCCAGTAGTTATGGACCTTACAATGAGCAGTTCTTC. This translates into CASSYGPYNEQFF. The chain carries TRBV19 and TRBJ2-1; no clear D gene. This CDR3 is 13 amino acids long. Germline CDR1 is LNHDA and CDR2 is SQIVND (reference sequence). Trimming removed 5 bases from V and 4 bases from J, with 9 bases in between.

The rearrangement links TRBV7-2 to TRBJ1-1, with D unresolved. Germline V CDR1 and CDR2: SGHTA, FQGNSA. The CDR3 loop spans 15 amino acids. V dropped 3 bases and J dropped 3 bases, with 14 bases sitting between them. The CDR3 DNA sequence: TGTGCCAGCAGCTTTTTTGACTTGAGGGACACTGAAGCTTTCTTT. Translation gives CASSFFDLRDTEAFF.

On this clone itself: This sample includes further DNA sequences coding for the same CDR3. This chain links TRBV25-1 with TRBJ2-5; D perhaps matches TRBD2 (6 bases). Trimming removed 2 bases at V and 2 bases at J, with 6 bases between. The CDR3 contains 13 residues. Germline CDR1 MGHDK, CDR2 SYGVNS. The CDR3 nucleotides read TGTGCCAGCAGTGAAGGGGGGCAAGAGACCCAGTACTTC. This gives the protein CASSEGGQETQYF.

This clone came up a few times. The chain couples TRBV6-4 to TRBJ1-4; D not certain. Trimming took off 5 bases at V and 0 bases at J, with 7 bases between the two ends. The CDR3 has 14 residues. Germline V gene sequence: CDR1 MRHNA, CDR2 SNTAGT. CDR3 sequence reads: CASSLVTTNEKLFF. CDR3 nucleotide sequence: TGTGCCAGCAGTCTTGTTACAACTAATGAAAAACTGTTTTTT.

The chain links TRBV6-1 to TRBJ2-7; no definite D call. Germline lookup yields CDR1 MNHNS and CDR2 SASEGT. CDR3 length: 15 amino acids. V was trimmed by 7 bases and J by 0 bases, leaving 16 bases between them. The CDR3 region has the DNA TGTGCCAGCAATAAAGACACTTGGAGCTCCTACGAGCAGTACTTC. It yields the protein CASNKDTWSSYEQYF.

V usage is TRBV5-6 and J usage is TRBJ2-7, with D tentatively TRBD2 (6 bases). V was pared by 3 bases and J by 4 bases, with 26 bases between. The CDR3 totals 18 residues. Looked up from germline, CDR1 is SGHDT and CDR2 is YYEEEE. CDR3 DNA sequence: TGTGCCAGCAGCTCGGCCGGAATGCAGGGAGGACGGATGTACGAGCAGTACTTC. It yields the protein CASSSAGMQGGRMYEQYF.

The V and J genes are TRBV4-2 and TRBJ1-6; perhaps TRBD1 as D (5 bases). The germline V and J ends were trimmed by 1 base and 7 bases, with 11 bases remaining between them. This CDR3 is 15 amino acids long. Germline values: CDR1 LGHNA, CDR2 YNFKEQ. CDR3 nucleotides: TGTGCCAGCAGCCAAGGGGAGGGGTGGAATTCACCCCTCCACTTT. This encodes CASSQGEGWNSPLHF.

This clone was observed a few times. The chain is built from TRBV7-2 and TRBJ2-2, with TRBD1 matching 7 bases. This CDR3 contains 15 residues. Trimming removed 6 bases from V and 3 bases from J; junction bases left unmatched: 7. From germline, CDR1 is SGHTA and CDR2 FQGNSA. CDR3 DNA sequence: TGTGCCAGCAGTGGACCTCAGGGGGACACCGGGGAGCTGTTTTTT. Its translation is CASSGPQGDTGELFF.